This T cell receptor (beta chain) is drawn from a study of shared clonotypes between healthy human individuals. Study processing details: ImmunoSEQ output lacked quality scores and full-length reads, limiting matched filtering. The table came from immunoSEQ multiplex PCR; TCRdb's copy has only in-frame clones and leaves some out. V and J calls and clone size are as listed in that table; D and trimming were resolved from the DNA. The sample has about 480,000 clones, 79% seen once. This receptor was obtained from a woman aged 40 to 49 in good health. Some clones in this sample may be carry-over from other donors' samples. Sample: PBMCs.

The CDR3 DNA reads as TGTGCCACCCTCCTCTCGCGGGCCCCGAACACTGAAGCTTTCTTT. Residues: CATLLSRAPNTEAFF. This sequence joins TRBV7-8 and TRBJ1-1; D is undetermined. This CDR3 is built from 15 residues. V lost 10 bases to trimming and J lost 1 base, with 19 bases between them. CDR1 is SGHVS and CDR2 is FQNEAQ in the germline V gene.